This T cell receptor beta chain was captured by sequencing in a study of CD8 T cells in ankylosing spondylitis. A note on this clonotype: The antigen remains unidentified.

Findings and caveats of the study: What seemed typical of ankylosing spondylitis blood was a TCR beta motif built from about eight highly homologous variants. Clones linked to disease were reported to show significant enrichment in matched ankylosing spondylitis synovial fluid.

Preparation of TCR beta libraries was done by quantitative 5'-RACE with molecular barcodes. Using its own MiXCR run on the 5' RACE reads, TCRdb lists one record per CDR3 protein. The sample comprises approximately 400,000 distinct CDR3 sequences, about 25% of which are singletons, and 0.75% to 0.9% rests with the top ten. The V and J ends lost 2 bases and 8 bases respectively, with 15 bases between them. Germline CDR1 is SGHTA and CDR2 is FQGNSA. The CDR3 is 14 residues long. The material sequenced was blood, either unsorted or a sorted T cell fraction (not recorded which). V and J are TRBV7-2 and TRBJ1-2, with a weak D call TRBD1 (5 bases). This TCR came from a male donor with ankylosing spondylitis. Here the CDR3 reads CASSLLGTEGGYTF. The CDR3 nucleotides read TGTGCCAGCAGCTTATTAGGGACCGAGGGAGGCTACACCTTC. Combining the CDR3 with reference TRBV7-2 and TRBJ1-2 gives the whole variable domain GAGVSQSPSNKVTEKGKDVELRCDPISGHTALYWYRQSLGQGLEFLIYFQGNSAPDKSGLPSDRFSAERTGGSVSTLTIQRTQQEDSAVYLCASSLLGTEGGYTFGSGTRLTVV.